This passage covers 12 T cell receptor beta chains from one sample sequenced in a study of blood T cell repertoires in COVID-19. TCRdb's table, derived via immunoSEQ multiplex PCR, lists solely in-frame clones and lacks some. The sample shows about 160,000 clones, over 70% of them seen only once. Sequenced: peripheral blood. The source is an elderly man with acute or convalescent COVID-19.

In its sample, this clone was seen once. The J gene is TRBJ1-3, the V gene TRBV3-1 (or the pseudogene TRBV3-2), with TRBD1 as a possible D gene (6 bases). Germline loops: CDR1 LGHDT, CDR2 YNNKEL (reference sequence). Deletions cut 4 bases from V and 4 bases from J, with 17 bases between. The CDR3 contains 16 residues. The CDR3 loop is CASSRVSWTAGNTIYF. CDR3 coding DNA: TGTGCCAGCAGCCGCGTATCCTGGACAGCCGGAAACACCATATATTTT.

Here the CDR3 reads CASSVGTGAGGTEAFF. In nucleotides, the CDR3 is TGTGCCAGCAGCGTAGGGACAGGGGCCGGGGGCACTGAAGCTTTCTTT. The genes are TRBV5-4 and TRBJ1-1; TRBD1 matches at 10 bases. Germline trimming cut 4 bases from V and 4 bases from J; bases unmatched to any gene: 10. The CDR3 runs to 16 residues. CDR1 SGHNT and CDR2 YYREEE come from the germline V gene (reference sequence).

Concerning this clone: The junction departs from the called germline gene at one end, perhaps through a read error. The rearrangement joins TRBV11-2 to TRBJ2-1; 11 nucleotides align to TRBD2. The CDR3 is 15 residues long. Germline CDR1 SGHAT, CDR2 FQNNGV. CDR3 bases: TGTGCCAGCAGGTTAGCGGGAGGGCCGGAGAATGAGCAGTTCTTC. Translating gives CASRLAGGPENEQFF.

The V gene is TRBV5-1, the J gene TRBJ1-1, with D perhaps matching TRBD1 (5 bases). The CDR3 sequence is 16 residues long. Between the trimmed V and J ends, which lost 0 bases and 0 bases, there was a span of 12 bases. The germline CDR1 and CDR2 sequences are SGHRS and YFSETQ. CDR3 residues: CASSLAMAGLNTEAFF. In nucleotides, the CDR3 is TGCGCCAGCAGCTTGGCCATGGCAGGGTTGAACACTGAAGCTTTCTTT.

This clone has more than one count but fewer than ten. This chain connects TRBV11-1 to TRBJ2-5; TRBD1 matches 7 bases. There are 14 residues in the CDR3. CDR1 is SGHAT and CDR2 is FQDESV in the germline V gene (reference sequence). Trimming removed 3 bases from V and 9 bases from J; junction bases left unmatched: 10. The CDR3, as DNA: TGTGCCAGCAGCTTGATAACAGGGGTAAAGTCCCAGTACTTC. Encoded protein: CASSLITGVKSQYF.

The chain couples TRBV25-1 to TRBJ2-7; 9 positions agree with TRBD1. V trimming: 3 bases; J trimming: 0 bases; junction bases outside the gene matches: 6. The CDR3 spans 16 residues. Germline CDR1 and CDR2: MGHDK and SYGVNS. CDR3 sequence: CASSEVLGQGSYEQYF. The CDR3 DNA follows: TGTGCCAGCAGTGAGGTACTGGGACAGGGCTCCTACGAGCAGTACTTC.

V gene TRBV6-2 or TRBV6-3 combines with J gene TRBJ2-1; 10 bases match TRBD2. The CDR3 length is 13 residues. CDR1 is MNHEY, CDR2 SVGEGT, per germline. The V gene end was trimmed by 9 bases and the J gene end by 7 bases; junction bases not matched to a gene: 6. In DNA form, the CDR3 reads TGTGCCAGTAGCGGGAGGCGCGGGAATGAGCAGTTCTTC. It specifies CASSGRRGNEQFF.

The chain joins TRBV7-8 to TRBJ1-5; D is uncertain. This CDR3 comprises 14 residues. Looked up from germline, CDR1 is SGHVS and CDR2 is FQNEAQ. V was pared by 5 bases and J by 7 bases, with 15 bases between. CDR3 residues: CASSISSREQPQHF. Written as DNA, the CDR3 is TGTGCCAGCAGCATATCCTCAAGGGAGCAGCCCCAGCATTTT.

V and J are TRBV2 and TRBJ1-5, with no clear D. CDR3 size: 13 residues. Trimming shortened V by 8 bases and J by 3 bases, and 11 bases separated the two germline ends. Germline CDR1 and CDR2: SNHLY and FYNNEI. CDR3 residues: CASESGFNQPQHF. The CDR3 DNA sequence: TGTGCCAGCGAGTCAGGATTCAATCAGCCCCAGCATTTT.

This rearrangement joins TRBV5-4 to TRBJ1-3; 7 bases agree with TRBD1. The CDR3 runs 16 residues. V was clipped by 3 bases and J by 0 bases; unmatched bases: 6. The germline CDR1 and CDR2 sequences are SGHNT and YYREEE (reference sequence). In DNA, the CDR3 is TGTGCCAGCAGCTCGCGGGACAGCAGCTCTGGAAACACCATATATTTT. Translating gives CASSSRDSSSGNTIYF.

Here the CDR3 DNA reads TGTGCCAGCAGCCAACCCTGGGTTCCAGGGTCCGGGGAGCTGTTTTTT. Translation: CASSQPWVPGSGELFF. V gene TRBV3-1 (or the pseudogene TRBV3-2) combines with J gene TRBJ2-2; D is possibly TRBD1 (5 bases). The CDR3 length is 16 residues. V was cut by 2 bases and J by 6 bases, with 16 bases left in between. The germline V gene has CDR1 LGHDT and CDR2 YNNKEL (reference sequence).

The CDR3 DNA follows: TGTGCCAGCAGGCGAACTAGCGGGAGGGCATCACGTACGCAGTATTTT. Protein: CASRRTSGRASRTQYF. The chain uses TRBV5-8 and TRBJ2-3; TRBD2 matches at 13 bases. This CDR3 is built from 16 residues. CDR1 and CDR2 (germline): SGHTS, YDEGEE. With V trimmed by 5 bases and J by 8 bases, 11 bases remained unmatched.